These 29 T cell receptor beta chains originate from one sample sequenced in a study of cytotoxic CD8 clonotypes in ibrutinib-treated CLL. This table comes from immunoSEQ multiplex PCR, and its TCRdb copy is limited to in-frame clones, with some not included. The repertoire consists of 35,000 to 40,000 clones, with 70% to 75% occurring once and the leading ten covering 16%. This specimen consisted of PBMCs, obtained at disease progression, from a patient treated with ibrutinib. These receptors originate from a human donor with chronic lymphocytic leukemia.

The chain recombines TRBV5-5 with TRBJ1-6; D is possibly TRBD1 (6 bases). The CDR3 consists of 15 residues. V was shortened by 0 bases and J by 10 bases, with 14 bases between the two germline ends. Germline-derived CDR1 and CDR2 are SGHKS and YYEKEE (reference sequence). CDR3 loop: CASSLEGVGTSPLHF. In DNA form, the CDR3 reads TGTGCCAGCAGCTTGGAGGGGGTAGGGACGTCACCCCTCCACTTT. The variable domain in full, with the rest retrieved from reference TRBV5-5 and TRBJ1-6, is DAGVTQSPTHLIKTRGQQVTLRCSPISGHKSVSWYQQVLGQGPQFIFQYYEKEERGRGNFPDRFSARQFPNYSSELNVNALLLGDSALYLCASSLEGVGTSPLHFGNGTRLTVT.

V is TRBV5-1 and J is TRBJ2-1; 9 bases match TRBD2. Germline CDR1 reads SGHRS; CDR2 reads YFSETQ. CDR3 length equals 16 residues. With 0 bases clipped from V and 3 bases from J, the junction kept 4 bases outside the gene matches. CDR3 DNA sequence: TGCGCCAGCAGCTTGGCCGGTAGCGGGGGCTACAATGAGCAGTTCTTC. This codes for CASSLAGSGGYNEQFF.

The chain carries TRBV11-2 and TRBJ2-5; D gene unclear. The V end lost 3 bases, the J end lost 1 base, and 15 bases lay between the germline ends. The CDR3 contains 16 residues. Germline CDR1 SGHAT, CDR2 FQNNGV. CDR3 sequence (DNA): TGTGCCAGCAGCTTGGCGGACCCAGACTCCCAAGAGACCCAGTACTTC. It encodes CASSLADPDSQETQYF.

The rearrangement uses TRBV11-2 and TRBJ1-6; D uncertain. The CDR3 spans 16 residues. Germline values: CDR1 SGHAT, CDR2 FQNNGV. The V end lost 3 bases, the J end lost 4 bases, and 13 bases lay between the germline ends. CDR3 in DNA: TGTGCCAGCAGCTTTGGGCCGGGATCTTATAATTCACCCCTCCACTTT. It specifies CASSFGPGSYNSPLHF.

This chain joins TRBV5-1 and TRBJ2-3, with TRBD1 matching 8 bases. The CDR3 has 16 residues. CDR1 and CDR2 (germline): SGHRS, YFSETQ. V lost 0 bases, J lost 5 bases, and 8 bases stayed unmatched. The CDR3 DNA follows: TGCGCCAGCAGCTTGGTTCCCAGGGGGCAAGGAGATACGCAGTATTTT. Translating gives CASSLVPRGQGDTQYF.

V gene TRBV22-1 combines with J gene TRBJ2-6. TRBV22-1 is a pseudogene locus. The CDR3 contains 17 residues. CDR3 residues: CPGSTTREQSRANVLTF. The CDR3 DNA follows: TGTCCTGGGAGCACAACCCGCGAACAAAGTCGGGCCAACGTCCTGACTTTC.

The genes are TRBV7-9 and TRBJ1-2; D unresolved. The CDR3 is made up of 12 amino acids. V lost 1 base to trimming and J lost 6 bases, with 6 bases between them. CDR1 is SEHNR and CDR2 is FQNEAQ in the germline V gene (reference sequence). In DNA form, the CDR3 reads TGTGCCAGCAGCTTAGGGGGAGATGGCTACACCTTC. Translated, it gives CASSLGGDGYTF. Full variable domain (missing parts from reference TRBV7-9 and TRBJ1-2): DTGVSQNPRHKITKRGQNVTFRCDPISEHNRLYWYRQTLGQGPEFLTYFQNEAQLEKSRLLSDRFSAERPKGSFSTLEIQRTEQGDSAMYLCASSLGGDGYTFGSGTRLTVV.

This sequence joins TRBV5-1 and TRBJ2-7; a weak D match, TRBD2 (5 bases). V lost 0 bases to trimming and J lost 3 bases, with 7 bases between them. Germline values: CDR1 SGHRS, CDR2 YFSETQ. The CDR3 runs 13 residues. The CDR3 loop reads CASSLASGYEQYF. The CDR3 DNA reads TGCGCCAGCAGCTTGGCGAGCGGCTACGAGCAGTACTTC.

The chain has TRBV11-2 and TRBJ2-5, with 10 bases matching TRBD1. In germline, CDR1 is SGHAT, CDR2 FQNNGV. This CDR3 has 17 amino acids. V gave up 1 base and J gave up 5 bases; unmatched junction bases: 10. The CDR3 nucleotides are TGTGCCAGCAGCTTAGGCTTGAGGACAGGGGGAAGGGAGACCCAGTACTTC. Its translation is CASSLGLRTGGRETQYF.

In this sample, this clone turned up once. The chain links TRBV19 to TRBJ1-1; D gene unclear. V was clipped by 2 bases and J by 1 base, with 8 bases between them. Per the germline V gene, CDR1 is LNHDA and CDR2 is SQIVND (reference sequence). The CDR3 is 14 residues long. CDR3 loop: CASSIISGNTEAFF. CDR3 nucleotide sequence: TGTGCCAGTAGTATAATATCCGGGAACACTGAAGCTTTCTTT. The complete variable domain, with remaining parts taken from reference TRBV19 and TRBJ1-1, reads DGGITQSPKYLFRKEGQNVTLSCEQNLNHDAMYWYRQDPGQGLRLIYYSQIVNDFQKGDIAEGYSVSREKKESFPLTVTSAQKNPTAFYLCASSIISGNTEAFFGQGTRLTVV.

The V and J genes are TRBV5-6 and TRBJ2-5, with D possibly matching TRBD1 (6 bases). The CDR3 extends over 15 amino acids. CDR1 is SGHDT and CDR2 is YYEEEE in the germline V gene. V lost 0 bases to trimming and J lost 2 bases, with 11 bases between them. Written as DNA, the CDR3 is TGTGCCAGCAGCTTGGCGGGGCAGGGGCAAGAGACCCAGTACTTC. Translating it yields CASSLAGQGQETQYF. Together with reference TRBV5-6 and TRBJ2-5, the CDR3 gives the full variable domain: DAGVTQSPTHLIKTRGQQVTLRCSPKSGHDTVSWYQQALGQGPQFIFQYYEEEERQRGNFPDRFSGHQFPNYSSELNVNALLLGDSALYLCASSLAGQGQETQYFGPGTRLLVL.

CDR3 in DNA: TGTGCCAGTAGTATACCAGGGGGGGTAGCTTTCTTT. Protein sequence: CASSIPGGVAFF. This chain connects TRBV19 to TRBJ1-1; 7 nucleotides match TRBD1. The V segment lost 2 bases and the J segment 10 bases; nucleotides outside the gene matches: 4. The CDR3 has 12 amino acids. Germline loops: CDR1 LNHDA, CDR2 SQIVND (reference sequence).

Note on this clone: The junction shows a germline mismatch at one end, possibly a read error. This sequence joins TRBV6-1 and TRBJ1-4; 8 bases line up with TRBD1. This CDR3 contains 11 residues. Germline values: CDR1 MNHNS, CDR2 SASEGT. The DNA of the CDR3 is TGTGCCAGCAGTGAAGCGGGACGACAGGGGTGG. Amino acid sequence: CASSEAGRQGW.

The sample holds one count of this clone. The rearrangement links TRBV6-1 to TRBJ1-5, with 7 bases matching TRBD1. V lost 7 bases, J lost 6 bases, and 6 bases stayed unmatched. Germline assignment: CDR1 MNHNS and CDR2 SASEGT. CDR3 size: 13 residues. The DNA for the CDR3 is TGTGCCAGCACTACCGACAGGGTTCAGCCCCAGCATTTT. As protein: CASTTDRVQPQHF.

The chain recombines TRBV6-1 with TRBJ1-2; D gene ambiguous. This CDR3 has 12 residues. The V end was cut by 2 bases, the J end by 6 bases, with 7 bases between. Germline V CDR1 and CDR2: MNHNS, SASEGT. The CDR3 region is CASSEKEDGYTF. CDR3 coding DNA: TGTGCCAGCAGTGAAAAAGAGGATGGCTACACCTTC.

This clone was counted at least ten times. The gene calls are TRBV6-1 and TRBJ1-5; D possibly corresponds to TRBD1 (6 bases). The CDR3 length is 14 residues. The V end was cut by 5 bases, the J end by 6 bases, with 14 bases between. Per the germline V gene, CDR1 is MNHNS and CDR2 is SASEGT. CDR3 sequence (DNA): TGTGCCAGCAGTATGGACAGAGAGGGTCAGCCCCAGCATTTT. Amino acids: CASSMDREGQPQHF.

The rearrangement joins TRBV5-4 to TRBJ1-1, with D hard to call. CDR1 is SGHNT, CDR2 YYREEE, per germline (reference sequence). The CDR3 loop spans 15 amino acids. Trimming pared 0 bases from V and 4 bases from J, leaving 13 bases between. CDR3 sequence (DNA): TGTGCCAGCAGCTTGGGTGTCGCGGGTTCCACTGAAGCTTTCTTT. Translated: CASSLGVAGSTEAFF.

This rearrangement joins TRBV5-4 to TRBJ2-5; no definite D call. Germline-derived CDR1 and CDR2 are SGHNT and YYREEE (reference sequence). The ends were cut back, 4 bases at V and 0 bases at J, with 10 bases in the middle. CDR3 length: 14 residues. CDR3 sequence (DNA): TGTGCCAGCAGCCTTCGGGCAAACCAAGAGACCCAGTACTTC. It is translated as CASSLRANQETQYF.

This clone was found a few times. V gene TRBV5-4 combines with J gene TRBJ2-1; D gene unclear. Germline V gene sequence: CDR1 SGHNT, CDR2 YYREEE (reference sequence). The length of the CDR3 is 12 residues. V lost 3 bases to trimming and J lost 8 bases, with 9 bases between them. CDR3 loop: CASSSSKDEQFF. The DNA of the CDR3 is TGTGCCAGCAGCTCGAGTAAGGATGAGCAGTTCTTC. The entire variable domain, with the rest obtained from reference TRBV5-4 and TRBJ2-1, is as follows: ETGVTQSPTHLIKTRGQQVTLRCSSQSGHNTVSWYQQALGQGPQFIFQYYREEENGRGNFPPRFSGLQFPNYSSELNVNALELDDSALYLCASSSSKDEQFFGPGTRLTVL.

The V gene is TRBV7-9, the J gene TRBJ2-7; 7 nucleotides agree with TRBD2. CDR1 SEHNR and CDR2 FQNEAQ come from the germline V gene (reference sequence). The CDR3 loop spans 13 amino acids. V lost 6 bases to trimming and J lost 5 bases; unmatched junction nucleotides: 7. DNA for the CDR3: TGTGCCAGCAGGGGGAGGGCAGGAGACGAGCAGTACTTC. Translation: CASRGRAGDEQYF.

In the case of this clone: A much larger clone differs by one base, so this may be a read error. This chain connects TRBV4-2 to TRBJ1-6; D perhaps matches TRBD1 (5 bases). From germline, CDR1 is LGHNA and CDR2 YNFKEQ. This CDR3 has 15 residues. V was clipped by 0 bases and J by 10 bases, with 13 bases between them. The CDR3 region has the DNA TGTGCCAGCAGCCAAGACGCCAGGGTTGACTCACCCCTCCACTTT. Translation gives CASSQDARVDSPLHF.

This sequence joins TRBV6-1 and TRBJ1-1; TRBD1 might be the D (5 bases). The ends were cut back, 6 bases at V and 3 bases at J, with 11 bases in the middle. The CDR3 length is 13 residues. Germline CDR1 MNHNS, CDR2 SASEGT. The CDR3 coding sequence is TGTGCCAGCAGCGAGATCAGGGACACTGAAGCTTTCTTT. Protein sequence: CASSEIRDTEAFF.

This clone was detected many times. The CDR3 region is CASSLGAGGPGELFF. CDR3 sequence (DNA): TGTGCCAGCAGCTTAGGAGCGGGGGGGCCCGGGGAGCTGTTTTTT. The genes are TRBV13 and TRBJ2-2; 10 nucleotides line up with TRBD2. Unmatched junction bases numbered 1, after V lost 0 bases and J lost 6 bases. The CDR3 sequence is 15 residues long. The germline V gene has CDR1 PRHDT and CDR2 FYEKMQ (reference sequence).

In its sample, this clone was seen a few times. Written as DNA, the CDR3 is TGTGCCAGCCAAACCCAGGGGTCTGGAAACACCATATATTTT. The encoded protein is CASQTQGSGNTIYF. The genes are TRBV19 and TRBJ1-3; D possibly corresponds to TRBD1 (6 bases). Trimming removed 9 bases from V and 1 base from J, with 13 bases in between. The CDR3 extends over 14 amino acids. Germline V gene lookup returns CDR1 LNHDA and CDR2 SQIVND (reference sequence).

In its sample, this clone was seen many times. The chain has TRBV5-1 and TRBJ1-6, with unresolved D. The germline V gene has CDR1 SGHRS and CDR2 YFSETQ. This CDR3 has 16 residues. Trimming stripped 3 bases from V and 4 bases from J, with 14 bases between. CDR3 coding DNA: TGCGCCAGCAGCTCAAAGACACCCGATTATAATTCACCCCTCCACTTT. Translating gives CASSSKTPDYNSPLHF.

This chain connects TRBV6-5 to TRBJ2-7; TRBD1 is a possible D gene (6 bases). Germline CDR1 and CDR2: MNHEY and SVGAGI. The CDR3 length is 12 residues. V lost 8 bases, J lost 2 bases, and 10 bases lay in between. The CDR3 DNA is TGTGCCAGCGCAGGGGAGACCTACGAGCAGTACTTC. As protein: CASAGETYEQYF.

The CDR3 loop is CASSLGGTTDNTIYF. For the CDR3, the DNA is TGTGCCAGCAGCTTAGGCGGGACTACGGATAACACCATATATTTT. The rearrangement links TRBV7-9 to TRBJ1-3, with a weak D call TRBD1 (5 bases). The CDR3 is made up of 15 amino acids. Germline CDR1 is SEHNR and CDR2 is FQNEAQ (reference sequence). Trimming took 1 base from V and 7 from J, leaving 14 bases between them.

This rearrangement joins TRBV7-8 to TRBJ1-5; TRBD1 might be the D (5 bases). The CDR3 is made up of 13 amino acids. Germline V gene sequence: CDR1 SGHVS, CDR2 FQNEAQ. V dropped 4 bases and J dropped 9 bases, with 13 bases sitting between them. CDR3 sequence: CASSSDTETPQHF. CDR3 DNA: TGTGCCAGCAGCTCGGACACCGAAACGCCCCAGCATTTT.

The chain is built from TRBV7-9 and TRBJ2-5, with D possibly being TRBD1 (6 bases). Germline-derived CDR1 and CDR2 are SEHNR and FQNEAQ (reference sequence). Trimming left V 5 bases short and J 1 base short, with 11 bases between. There are 14 residues in the CDR3. The chain's CDR3 is CASSPRQAQETQYF. In nucleotides, the CDR3 is TGTGCCAGCAGCCCGCGACAGGCCCAAGAGACCCAGTACTTC.